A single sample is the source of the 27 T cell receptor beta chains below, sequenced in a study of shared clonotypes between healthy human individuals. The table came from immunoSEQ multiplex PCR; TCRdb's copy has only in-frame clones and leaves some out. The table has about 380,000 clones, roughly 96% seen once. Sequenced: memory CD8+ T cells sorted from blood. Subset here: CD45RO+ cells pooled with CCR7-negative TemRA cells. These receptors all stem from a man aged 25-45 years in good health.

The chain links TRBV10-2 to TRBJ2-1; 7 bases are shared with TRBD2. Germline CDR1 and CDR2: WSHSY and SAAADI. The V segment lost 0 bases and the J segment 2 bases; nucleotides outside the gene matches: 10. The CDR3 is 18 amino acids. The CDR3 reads CASSESTRRLATYNEQFF. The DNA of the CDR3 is TGCGCCAGCAGTGAGTCGACTCGTAGACTAGCCACCTACAATGAGCAGTTCTTC.

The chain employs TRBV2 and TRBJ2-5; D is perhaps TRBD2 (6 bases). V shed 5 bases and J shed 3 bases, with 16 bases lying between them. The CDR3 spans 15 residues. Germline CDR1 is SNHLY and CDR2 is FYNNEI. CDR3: CASSTNRDSEETQYF. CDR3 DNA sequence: TGTGCCAGCAGTACGAACCGGGACTCCGAAGAGACCCAGTACTTC.

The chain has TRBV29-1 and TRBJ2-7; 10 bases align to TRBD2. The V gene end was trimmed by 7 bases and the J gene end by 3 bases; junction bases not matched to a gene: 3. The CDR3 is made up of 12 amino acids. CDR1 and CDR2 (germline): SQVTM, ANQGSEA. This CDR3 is CSARTSGYEQYF. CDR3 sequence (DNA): TGCAGCGCCAGGACTAGCGGCTACGAGCAGTACTTC.

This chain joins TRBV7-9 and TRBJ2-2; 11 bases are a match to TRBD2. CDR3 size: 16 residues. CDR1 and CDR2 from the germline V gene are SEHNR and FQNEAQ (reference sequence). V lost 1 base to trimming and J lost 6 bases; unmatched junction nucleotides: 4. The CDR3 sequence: CASSLVASGRPGELFF. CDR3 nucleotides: TGTGCCAGCAGCTTAGTGGCTAGCGGGAGGCCCGGGGAGCTGTTTTTT.

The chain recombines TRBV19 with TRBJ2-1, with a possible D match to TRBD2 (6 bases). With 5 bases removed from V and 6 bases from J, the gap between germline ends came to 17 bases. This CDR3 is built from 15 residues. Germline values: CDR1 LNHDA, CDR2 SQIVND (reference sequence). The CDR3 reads CASSSGTLSLNEQFF. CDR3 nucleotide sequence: TGTGCCAGTAGTTCCGGGACTCTCTCCCTCAATGAGCAGTTCTTC.

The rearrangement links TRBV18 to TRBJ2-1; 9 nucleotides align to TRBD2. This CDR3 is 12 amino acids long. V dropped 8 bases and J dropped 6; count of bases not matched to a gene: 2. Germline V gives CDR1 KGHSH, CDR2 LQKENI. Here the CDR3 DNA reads TGTGCCAGCCGAGCGGGGGGCAATGAGCAGTTCTTC. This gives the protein CASRAGGNEQFF.

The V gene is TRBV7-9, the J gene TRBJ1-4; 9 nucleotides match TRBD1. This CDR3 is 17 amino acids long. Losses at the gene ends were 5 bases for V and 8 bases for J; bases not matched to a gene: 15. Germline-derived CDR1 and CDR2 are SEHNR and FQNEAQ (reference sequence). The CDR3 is CASSPRPGQGRGEKLFF. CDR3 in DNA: TGTGCCAGCAGCCCTCGACCGGGACAGGGTCGGGGCGAAAAACTGTTTTTT.

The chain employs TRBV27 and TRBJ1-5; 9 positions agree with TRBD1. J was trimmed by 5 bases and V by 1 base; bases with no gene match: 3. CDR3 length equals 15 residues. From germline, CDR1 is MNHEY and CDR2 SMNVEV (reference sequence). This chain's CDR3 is CASSLYGTGYQPQHF. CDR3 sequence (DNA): TGTGCCAGCAGTTTATATGGGACAGGGTATCAGCCCCAGCATTTT.

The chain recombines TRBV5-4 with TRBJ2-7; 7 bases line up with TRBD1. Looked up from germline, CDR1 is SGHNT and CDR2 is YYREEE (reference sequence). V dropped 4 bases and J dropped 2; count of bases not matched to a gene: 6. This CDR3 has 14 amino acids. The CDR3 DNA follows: TGTGCCAGCAGCCCGGACAGGACTCCCTACGAGCAGTACTTC. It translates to CASSPDRTPYEQYF.

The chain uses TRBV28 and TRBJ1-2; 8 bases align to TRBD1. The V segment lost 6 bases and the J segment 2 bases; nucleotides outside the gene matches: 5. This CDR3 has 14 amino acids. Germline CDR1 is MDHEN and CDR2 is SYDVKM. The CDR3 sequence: CASRPGQENYGYTF. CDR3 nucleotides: TGTGCCAGCAGGCCGGGACAGGAAAACTATGGCTACACCTTC.

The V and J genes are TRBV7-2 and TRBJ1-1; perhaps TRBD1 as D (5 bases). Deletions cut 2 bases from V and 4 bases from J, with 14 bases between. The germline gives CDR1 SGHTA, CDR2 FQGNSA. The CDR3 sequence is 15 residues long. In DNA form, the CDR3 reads TGTGCCAGCAGCTTATTCTGGGGCGTGGGCACTGAAGCTTTCTTT. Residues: CASSLFWGVGTEAFF.

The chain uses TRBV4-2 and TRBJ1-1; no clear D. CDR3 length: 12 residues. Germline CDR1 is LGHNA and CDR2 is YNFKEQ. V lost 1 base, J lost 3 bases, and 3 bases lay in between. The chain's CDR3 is CASSQGHTEAFF. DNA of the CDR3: TGTGCCAGCAGCCAAGGACACACTGAAGCTTTCTTT.

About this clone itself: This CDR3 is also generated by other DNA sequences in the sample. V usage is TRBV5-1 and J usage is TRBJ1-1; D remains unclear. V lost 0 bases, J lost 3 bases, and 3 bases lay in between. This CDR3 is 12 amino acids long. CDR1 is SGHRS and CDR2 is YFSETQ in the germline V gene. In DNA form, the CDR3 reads TGCGCCAGCAGCTTGGGACACACTGAAGCTTTCTTT. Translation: CASSLGHTEAFF.

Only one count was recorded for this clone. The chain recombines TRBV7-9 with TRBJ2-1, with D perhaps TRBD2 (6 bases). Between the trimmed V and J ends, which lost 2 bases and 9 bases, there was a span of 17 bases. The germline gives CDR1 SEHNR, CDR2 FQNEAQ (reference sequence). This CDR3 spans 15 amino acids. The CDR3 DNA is TGTGCCAGCAGCTTACGGCGGGGCTCCTTTATTGAGCAGTTCTTC. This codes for CASSLRRGSFIEQFF.

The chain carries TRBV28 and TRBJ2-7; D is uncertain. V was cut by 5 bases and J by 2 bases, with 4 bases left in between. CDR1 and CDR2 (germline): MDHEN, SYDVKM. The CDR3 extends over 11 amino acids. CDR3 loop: CASSTTYEQYF. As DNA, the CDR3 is TGTGCCAGCAGTACCACCTACGAGCAGTACTTC.

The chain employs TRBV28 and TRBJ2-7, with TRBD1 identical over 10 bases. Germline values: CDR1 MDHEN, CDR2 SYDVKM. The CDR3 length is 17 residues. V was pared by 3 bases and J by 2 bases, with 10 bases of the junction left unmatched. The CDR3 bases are TGTGCCAGCAGTTTGACAGGGGGCGTCCCCCGAACCTACGAGCAGTACTTC. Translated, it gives CASSLTGGVPRTYEQYF.

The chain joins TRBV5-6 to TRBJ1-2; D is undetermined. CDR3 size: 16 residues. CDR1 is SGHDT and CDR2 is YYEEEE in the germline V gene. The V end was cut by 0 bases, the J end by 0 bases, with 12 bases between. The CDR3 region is CASSLGPGTANYGYTF. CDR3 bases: TGTGCCAGCAGCTTGGGTCCTGGCACAGCTAACTATGGCTACACCTTC.

The DNA for the CDR3 is TGTGCCAGCAGTTTAAGGGCAGGGGGGAGGACTAACTATGGCTACACCTTC. Translated, it gives CASSLRAGGRTNYGYTF. The J gene is TRBJ1-2, the V gene TRBV27, with TRBD1 matching 7 bases. The CDR3 spans 17 residues. Germline CDR1 is MNHEY and CDR2 is SMNVEV (reference sequence). After removal of 2 bases from V and 0 bases from J, the junction contained 9 bases not matched to a gene.

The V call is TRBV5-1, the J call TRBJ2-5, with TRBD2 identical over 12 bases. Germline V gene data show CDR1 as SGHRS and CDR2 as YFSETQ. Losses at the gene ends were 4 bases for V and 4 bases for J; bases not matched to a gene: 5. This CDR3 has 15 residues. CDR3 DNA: TGCGCCAGCAGCATCCGACTAGCGGGAGCAGAGACCCAGTACTTC. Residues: CASSIRLAGAETQYF.

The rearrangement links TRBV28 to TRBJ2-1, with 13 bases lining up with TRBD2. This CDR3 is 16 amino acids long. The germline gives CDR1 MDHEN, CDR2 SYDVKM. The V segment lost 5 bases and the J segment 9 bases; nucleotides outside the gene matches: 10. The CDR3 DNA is TGTGCCAGCAGTGGGACTAGCGGGAAAGTCGTCCGTGAGCAGTTCTTC. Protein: CASSGTSGKVVREQFF. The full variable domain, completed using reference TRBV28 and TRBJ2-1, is DVKVTQSSRYLVKRTGEKVFLECVQDMDHENMFWYRQDPGLGLRLIYFSYDVKMKEKGDIPEGYSVSREKKERFSLILESASTNQTSMYLCASSGTSGKVVREQFFGPGTRLTVL.

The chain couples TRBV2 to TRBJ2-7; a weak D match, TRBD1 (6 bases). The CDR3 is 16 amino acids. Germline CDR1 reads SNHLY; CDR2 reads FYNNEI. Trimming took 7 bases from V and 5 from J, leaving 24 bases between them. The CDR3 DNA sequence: TGTGCCAGCAATGATAACAGGGCGTCCAGTGGGGACGAGCAGTACTTC. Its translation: CASNDNRASSGDEQYF.

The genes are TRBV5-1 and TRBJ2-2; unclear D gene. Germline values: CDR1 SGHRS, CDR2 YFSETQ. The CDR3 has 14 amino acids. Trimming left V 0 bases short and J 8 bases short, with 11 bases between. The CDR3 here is CASSLAYLPGELFF. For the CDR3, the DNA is TGCGCCAGCAGCTTGGCGTATCTTCCGGGGGAGCTGTTTTTT.

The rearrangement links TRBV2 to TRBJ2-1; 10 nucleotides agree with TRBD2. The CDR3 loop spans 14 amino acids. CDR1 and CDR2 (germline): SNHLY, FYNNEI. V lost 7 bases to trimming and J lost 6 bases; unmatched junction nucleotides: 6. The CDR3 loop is CASNLAGALNEQFF. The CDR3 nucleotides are TGTGCCAGCAACCTAGCGGGAGCTCTCAATGAGCAGTTCTTC.

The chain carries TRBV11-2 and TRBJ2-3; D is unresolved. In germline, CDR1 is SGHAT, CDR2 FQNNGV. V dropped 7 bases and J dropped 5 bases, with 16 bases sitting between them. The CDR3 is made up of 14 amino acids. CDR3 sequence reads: CASTSPRLGDTQYF. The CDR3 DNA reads TGTGCCAGCACCAGCCCCCGACTCGGAGATACGCAGTATTTT. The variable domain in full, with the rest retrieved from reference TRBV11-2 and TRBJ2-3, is EAGVAQSPRYKIIEKRQSVAFWCNPISGHATLYWYQQILGQGPKLLIQFQNNGVVDDSQLPKDRFSAERLKGVDSTLKIQPAKLEDSAVYLCASTSPRLGDTQYFGPGTRLTVL.

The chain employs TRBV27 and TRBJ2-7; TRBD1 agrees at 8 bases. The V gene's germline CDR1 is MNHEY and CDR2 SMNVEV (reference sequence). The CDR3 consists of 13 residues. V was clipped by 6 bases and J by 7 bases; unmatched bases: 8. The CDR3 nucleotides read TGTGCCAGCAGCCCAGGGGGCTTGGGGGAGCAGTACTTC. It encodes CASSPGGLGEQYF.

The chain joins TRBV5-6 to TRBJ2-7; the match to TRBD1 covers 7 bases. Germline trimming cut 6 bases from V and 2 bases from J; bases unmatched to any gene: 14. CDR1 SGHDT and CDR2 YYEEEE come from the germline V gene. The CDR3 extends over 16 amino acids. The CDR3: CASTETWVQGPYEQYF. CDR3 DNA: TGTGCCAGCACCGAAACCTGGGTACAGGGGCCCTACGAGCAGTACTTC. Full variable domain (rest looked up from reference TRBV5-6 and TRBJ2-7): DAGVTQSPTHLIKTRGQQVTLRCSPKSGHDTVSWYQQALGQGPQFIFQYYEEEERQRGNFPDRFSGHQFPNYSSELNVNALLLGDSALYLCASTETWVQGPYEQYFGPGTRLTVT.

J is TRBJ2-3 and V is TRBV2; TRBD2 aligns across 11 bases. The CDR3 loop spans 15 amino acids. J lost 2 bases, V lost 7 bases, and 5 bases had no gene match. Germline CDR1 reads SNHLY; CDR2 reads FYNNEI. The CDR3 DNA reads TGTGCCAGCACCCCGACTAGCGGGATCACAGATACGCAGTATTTT. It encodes CASTPTSGITDTQYF.